These T cell receptor beta chains were read from a single sample in a study of T cell clones after liver transplantation. Profiling relied on immunoSEQ multiplex PCR, and the TCRdb table lists in-frame clones only, not all of them. The table includes tens of thousands of clones, roughly 85% detected once. Specimen: CD4+ T cells from blood, collected approximately 3.5 years after liver transplant. Receptors were obtained from a human patient who received a liver transplant. Some T cells may have originated in the graft donor. Each CDR3 is given with its conserved first and last residue. The order of the fields is J gene, V gene, D gene, clone size, CDR3 protein, CDR3 DNA. The D gene is left open where the match is weak. Expanded clones get a size class; other rows say once, few or many, or leave the size out.

TRBJ1-4	TRBV27	NA	NA	CASRMGRSNEKLFF	TGTGCCAGCAGGATGGGACGGTCAAATGAAAAACTGTTTTTT
TRBJ2-2	TRBV7-7	TRBD2	NA	CASSLAGIGELFF	TGTGCTAGCAGCTTAGCGGGCATCGGGGAGCTGTTTTTT
TRBJ2-3	TRBV28	NA	NA	CASSFPQRGTDTQYF	TGTGCCAGCAGTTTCCCCCAAAGGGGCACAGATACGCAGTATTTT
TRBJ1-5	TRBV7-9	TRBD1	NA	CASSLGQGRPQHF	TGTGCCAGCAGCTTGGGACAGGGACGGCCCCAGCATTTT
TRBJ2-4	TRBV28	NA	NA	CASRTQSTGNIQYF	TGTGCCAGCAGAACCCAGTCCACCGGTAACATTCAGTACTTC
TRBJ2-1	TRBV6-6	NA	NA	CASSPGPYNEQFF	TGTGCCAGCAGCCCCGGACCCTACAATGAGCAGTTCTTC
TRBJ2-1	TRBV11-2	NA	NA	CASGTYHEQFF	TGTGCCAGCGGGACTTATCATGAGCAGTTCTTC
TRBJ2-7	TRBV30	NA	NA	CAWTGDGPYEQYF	TGTGCCTGGACCGGGGACGGACCCTACGAGCAGTACTTC
TRBJ1-1	TRBV18	TRBD1	NA	CASSPGTETEAFF	TGTGCCAGCTCACCCGGGACAGAGACTGAAGCTTTCTTT
TRBJ1-1	TRBV4-2	NA	once	CASSRDTFMNTEAFF	TGTGCCAGCAGCCGGGACACGTTCATGAACACTGAAGCTTTCTTT
TRBJ2-6	TRBV27	NA	NA	CASRLTAETLSGANVLTF	TGTGCCAGCAGGTTGACAGCCGAGACCTTATCTGGGGCCAACGTCCTGACTTTC